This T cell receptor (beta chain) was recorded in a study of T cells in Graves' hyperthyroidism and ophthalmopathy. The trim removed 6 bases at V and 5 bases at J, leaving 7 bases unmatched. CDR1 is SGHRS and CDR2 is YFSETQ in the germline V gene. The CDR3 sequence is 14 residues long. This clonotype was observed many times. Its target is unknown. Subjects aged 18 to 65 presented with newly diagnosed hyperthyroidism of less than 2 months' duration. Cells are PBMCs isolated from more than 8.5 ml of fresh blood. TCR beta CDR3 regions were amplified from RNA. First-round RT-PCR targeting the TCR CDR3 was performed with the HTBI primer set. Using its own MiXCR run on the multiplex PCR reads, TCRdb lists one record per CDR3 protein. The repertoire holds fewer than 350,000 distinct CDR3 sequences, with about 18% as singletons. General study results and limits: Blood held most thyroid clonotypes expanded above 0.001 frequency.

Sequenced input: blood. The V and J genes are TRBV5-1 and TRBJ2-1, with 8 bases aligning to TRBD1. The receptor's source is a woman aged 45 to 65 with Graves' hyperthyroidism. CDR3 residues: CASKTGVGNNEQFF. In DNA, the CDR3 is TGCGCCAGCAAGACAGGGGTTGGGAACAATGAGCAGTTCTTC.